The count of the clone carrying this TCR beta chain is one. The entry originates in a study of blood T cell repertoires in COVID-19. This CDR3 contains 15 residues. Germline CDR1 is SGHVS and CDR2 is FQNEAQ. The ends were cut back, 1 base at V and 2 bases at J, with 12 bases in the middle. Only in-frame clones appear in the TCRdb table, and some are missing; sequencing was by immunoSEQ multiplex PCR. The sample carries about 270,000 clones, 86% recorded once. The clonotype originates from a woman between 18 and 30 years old who had recovered from COVID-19. The chain has TRBV7-8 and TRBJ2-7; D is uncertain. Input material: PBMCs or T cells enriched from blood (not recorded which). CDR3: CASSLGVTATYEQYF. CDR3 nucleotide sequence: TGTGCCAGCAGCTTAGGGGTTACAGCCACCTACGAGCAGTACTTC. Full variable domain (rest looked up from reference TRBV7-8 and TRBJ2-7): GAGVSQSPRYKVAKRGQDVALRCDPISGHVSLFWYQQALGQGPEFLTYFQNEAQLDKSGLPSDRFFAERPEGSVSTLKIQRTQQEDSAVYLCASSLGVTATYEQYFGPGTRLTVT.